The present T cell receptor (beta chain) was sequenced within a study of identical twins. The study, taken as a whole, reports: Within monozygotic twins, out-of-frame TCR alpha sharing was underestimated by the models.

This clonotype was seen more than once but under ten times. The antigen is unknown. From germline, CDR1 is DFQATT and CDR2 SNEGSKA (reference sequence). The V segment lost 7 bases and the J segment 3 bases; nucleotides outside the gene matches: 0. This CDR3 contains 11 residues. Template switching (which added a universal primer site) was used, and cDNA carried unique molecular identifiers. MiXCR, run by TCRdb on the 5' RACE reads, gives a single entry per CDR3 protein. Found here are 1.5 million or so distinct CDR3 sequences, under 35% of them singletons; the top ten hold 0.27%. This sequence joins TRBV20-1 and TRBJ2-1; TRBD1 matches at 7 bases. Specimen: cord blood. This receptor was taken from a newborn girl in good health. CDR3 loop: CSGQGYNEQFF. Written as DNA, the CDR3 is TGCAGTGGACAGGGCTACAATGAGCAGTTCTTC.